A single sample is the source of the 2 T cell receptor beta chains below, sequenced in a study of PD-1 blockade in classical Hodgkin lymphoma. Brentuximab vedotin exposure varied among the patients, all of whom had relapsed after autologous stem cell transplantation. Clones were read by immunoSEQ multiplex PCR, and TCRdb kept only the in-frame ones, dropping some. The sample comprises more than 35,000 clones, approximately 82% of which are singletons, and about 15% rests with the top ten. The sequencing here drew on peripheral blood mononuclear cells (PBMCs), taken before the second cycle of nivolumab. The source of these receptors is a human donor with classical Hodgkin lymphoma.

This clone came up a few times. The chain combines TRBV6-1 with TRBJ1-1, with D uncertain. V dropped 3 bases and J dropped 7 bases, with 12 bases sitting between them. The length of the CDR3 is 13 residues. Germline V gene sequence: CDR1 MNHNS, CDR2 SASEGT. CDR3 DNA sequence: TGTGCCAGCAGTGATAGGATGGGCAGTGAAGCTTTCTTT. This translates into CASSDRMGSEAFF.

The rearrangement links TRBV27 to TRBJ2-3; D possibly matches TRBD1 or TRBD2 (6 bases each). The length of the CDR3 is 15 residues. Germline loops: CDR1 MNHEY, CDR2 SMNVEV (reference sequence). V was cut by 2 bases and J by 2 bases, with 11 bases left in between. The DNA of the CDR3 is TGTGCCAGCAGTTTAGAGGGGGGCGTCACAGATACGCAGTATTTT. This sequence encodes CASSLEGGVTDTQYF.